This T cell receptor (beta chain) was obtained from a study of CD8 T cells in ankylosing spondylitis. V lost 7 bases, J lost 1 base, and 16 bases lay in between. Germline CDR1 reads MDHEN; CDR2 reads SYDVKM. The CDR3 is 15 amino acids. Quantitative 5'-RACE with molecular barcodes was used to make the TCR beta libraries. TCRdb itself ran the 5' RACE reads through MiXCR, one entry per CDR3 protein. The table lists around 91,000 distinct CDR3 sequences, roughly 10% of them singletons. Study-wide findings and caveats: Apparently characteristic of ankylosing spondylitis blood was a TCR beta motif (about 8 highly homologous variants). Reactive arthritis synovial fluid and blood were previously reported to contain some motif variants. Disease-linked clones, CD8+, were relatively rare in peripheral blood. It was reported that disease-linked clones were significantly enriched in matched ankylosing spondylitis synovial fluid.

In this sample, this clonotype turned up a few times. Its target is unknown. Sequencing input: blood, either unsorted or a sorted T cell fraction (not recorded which). The chain uses TRBV28 and TRBJ2-5; a possible D gene is TRBD2 (5 bases). The TCR comes from a male donor with ankylosing spondylitis. CDR3 nucleotide sequence: TGTGCCAGCAACCTATTCGGGGAGCCCCAAGAGACCCAGTACTTC. Translation gives CASNLFGEPQETQYF.